This T cell receptor (beta chain) comes out of a study of T cell responses to AZD1222 COVID-19 vaccine. Across the whole study: Second doses were pooled across both intervals (about 4 or about 12 weeks). Findings of the study overall: After two AZD1222 doses, spike-specific TCR breadth and depth rose versus day 0. There were vaccine-associated CD4 TCRs across spike, dominant at 160-218 and 743-854.

CDR1 is GTSNPN and CDR2 is SVGIG in the germline V gene (reference sequence). Trimming shortened V by 2 bases and J by 7 bases, and 6 bases separated the two germline ends. The CDR3 is made up of 11 amino acids. The data were produced by immunoSEQ multiplex PCR, yet TCRdb's version contains in-frame clones alone and is incomplete. The sample yields 150,000 to 180,000 clones, roughly nine tenths seen once. Concerning this clone: Its specificity is unknown.

Material: peripheral blood, obtained on day 0 of AZD1222 vaccination. The origin of this receptor is an adult in good health. The rearrangement joins TRBV30 to TRBJ2-1, with D unresolved. CDR3: CAWSLFNEQFF. In DNA form, the CDR3 reads TGTGCCTGGAGTCTTTTTAATGAGCAGTTCTTC.